This T cell receptor (beta chain) emerged from a study of blood T cells in healthy people across ages. CDR3 length equals 15 residues. Germline CDR1 reads SNHLY; CDR2 reads FYNNEI. V shed 4 bases and J 5 bases; nucleotides not matched to a gene: 6. Study-level results: Across the age range, TCR beta diversity per million T cells fell in a roughly linear way.

This clonotype has ten or more counts. Its antigen is unidentified. A sample-barcoded 5' primer and a J-beta primer mix were used in a second PCR of about 7 to 12 cycles. Researchers report that a template-switch adaptor with 12 random nucleotides tagged each cDNA molecule. In TCRdb, the 5' RACE reads were re-called with MiXCR into one record per CDR3 protein. Seen here are more than 650,000 distinct CDR3 sequences, 25% to 30% observed once, and the top ten hold approximately 2.9%. The same sample was also studied in work on T cells of mothers and their children.

Sequences were obtained from blood. The chain employs TRBV2 and TRBJ2-5; 11 nucleotides line up with TRBD2. This receptor was identified in a boy aged 10-17 years in good health. The DNA of the CDR3 is TGTGCCAGCAGTGCTACTAGCGGGGGAGGGGAGACCCAGTACTTC. Its translation is CASSATSGGGETQYF.